Ten or more counts support the clone carrying this T cell receptor beta chain. Amplified material comprised TCR beta CDR3 regions derived from RNA transcripts. First-round RT-PCR with HTBI primers preceded a second-round multiplex PCR. One entry per CDR3 protein, called by TCRdb with MiXCR from the multiplex PCR reads. The sample holds more than 300,000 distinct CDR3 sequences; 15% to 19% are singletons and the top ten take around 6.6%. This sample is drawn from a study of Graves' ophthalmopathy and Graves' hyperthyroidism. Per the germline V gene, CDR1 is KGHDR and CDR2 is SFDVKD. This CDR3 region has 15 residues. V lost 4 bases, J lost 5 bases, and 8 bases stayed unmatched.

V usage is TRBV24-1 and J usage is TRBJ2-5; 8 bases are a match to TRBD1. Sequencing input: peripheral blood. This TCR was recovered from a woman aged 18-35 years with stable Graves' hyperthyroidism. Here the CDR3 reads CATSEFDRGRETQYF. DNA for the CDR3: TGTGCCACCAGTGAGTTTGACAGGGGCCGGGAGACCCAGTACTTC.